Following are 30 T cell receptor beta chains from one sample sequenced in a study of metastatic and nonmetastatic thyroid tumors. Every patient was untreated before thyroid surgery. With MiXCR, TCRdb reprocessed the PCR reads. The sample has about 45,000 clones, about 4.3% seen once; the top ten hold 8% to 10%. Sample: blood. These receptors were taken from a female donor with papillary thyroid cancer or a benign thyroid nodule (not recorded which). Some clones in this sample may be carry-over from other donors' samples.

This clone showed up many times. The V call is TRBV19, the J call TRBJ2-2, with TRBD2 matching 9 bases. This CDR3 spans 15 amino acids. J was trimmed by 5 bases and V by 6 bases; bases with no gene match: 7. CDR1 LNHDA and CDR2 SQIVND come from the germline V gene (reference sequence). The DNA of the CDR3 is TGTGCCAGTAGGGGAAGAGGACTAGCGACCGGGGAGCTGTTTTTT. Protein: CASRGRGLATGELFF.

This chain uses TRBV6-4 with TRBJ2-6; weak D call: TRBD1 (6 bases). Germline CDR1 is MRHNA and CDR2 is SNTAGT. The CDR3 length is 15 residues. Trimming removed 6 bases at V and 10 bases at J, with 19 bases between. The CDR3, as DNA: TGTGCCAGCAGGGGTACAGGGTTTGGGGTAAACGTCCTGACTTTC. This translates into CASRGTGFGVNVLTF.

DNA of the CDR3: TGTGCCCCCCCACCTAAGGGAAACACCATATATTTT. This sequence encodes CAPPPKGNTIYF. This chain joins TRBV19 and TRBJ1-3; D not resolved. The CDR3 length is 12 residues. CDR1 is LNHDA, CDR2 SQIVND, per germline (reference sequence). Trimming removed 11 bases at V and 4 bases at J, with 12 bases between. Full variable domain (outside the CDR3, taken from reference TRBV19 and TRBJ1-3): DGGITQSPKYLFRKEGQNVTLSCEQNLNHDAMYWYRQDPGQGLRLIYYSQIVNDFQKGDIAEGYSVSREKKESFPLTVTSAQKNPTAFYLCAPPPKGNTIYFGEGSWLTVV.

This clone was observed many times. This chain connects TRBV30 to TRBJ2-3; D perhaps matches TRBD1 (6 bases). Looked up from germline, CDR1 is GTSNPN and CDR2 is SVGIG (reference sequence). The CDR3 is 15 amino acids. V dropped 3 bases and J dropped 2 bases, with 15 bases sitting between them. The CDR3: CAWRAPTGHTDTQYF. In nucleotides, the CDR3 is TGTGCCTGGAGGGCACCAACAGGGCACACAGATACGCAGTATTTT.

This clone was seen ten or more times. This chain links TRBV2 with TRBJ2-3; D uncertain. The CDR3 covers 13 residues. V lost 1 base and J 2 bases, leaving 4 bases between the germline ends. Germline V gene sequence: CDR1 SNHLY, CDR2 FYNNEI. The chain's CDR3 is CASSEGNTDTQYF. The CDR3 region has the DNA TGTGCCAGCAGTGAAGGGAACACAGATACGCAGTATTTT.

In its sample, this clone was seen many times. The rearrangement joins TRBV5-1 to TRBJ2-5; D is uncertain. Germline values: CDR1 SGHRS, CDR2 YFSETQ. The CDR3 extends over 12 amino acids. Trimming removed 0 bases from V and 4 bases from J, with 4 bases in between. The CDR3 DNA sequence: TGCGCCAGCAGCTTGGAGGTAGAGACCCAGTACTTC. Translation gives CASSLEVETQYF.

Notes on this clone: This likely comes from a read error, as the CDR3 has no conserved phenylalanine or tryptophan at its end. V is TRBV10-3 and J is TRBJ1-5; no firm D call. Germline V gives CDR1 ENHRY, CDR2 SYGVKD. The CDR3 length is 15 residues. V lost 8 bases to trimming and J lost 0 bases, with 14 bases between them. This CDR3 is CAIGQDFYSNQPQHL. In nucleotides, the CDR3 is TGTGCCATCGGTCAGGACTTCTATAGCAATCAGCCCCAGCATCTT.

This clone was counted at least ten times. The J gene is TRBJ1-3, the V gene TRBV6-5; D is unclear. The V gene's germline CDR1 is MNHEY and CDR2 SVGAGI. Trimming took 0 bases from V and 2 from J, leaving 5 bases between them. The CDR3 is made up of 14 amino acids. CDR3: CASSYSSAGNTIYF. Written as DNA, the CDR3 is TGTGCCAGCAGTTACTCGAGTGCTGGAAACACCATATATTTT.

This clone showed up many times. The chain is built from TRBV5-8 and TRBJ2-7, with no clear D. CDR3 size: 12 residues. V lost 1 base, J lost 2 bases, and 4 bases lay in between. Germline lookup yields CDR1 SGHTS and CDR2 YDEGEE. The CDR3 region is CASSLTAYEQYF. The DNA of the CDR3 is TGTGCCAGCAGCTTGACGGCCTACGAGCAGTACTTC.

This clone was counted ten times or more. In nucleotides, the CDR3 is TGTGCCAGTAGTCCCCTCCAGGCAGGGTCGAATGAGCAGTTCTTC. Translated: CASSPLQAGSNEQFF. V is TRBV19 and J is TRBJ2-1, with D possibly matching TRBD1 (5 bases). V lost 5 bases and J lost 7, with 18 bases in between. Germline assignment: CDR1 LNHDA and CDR2 SQIVND (reference sequence). This CDR3 region has 15 residues. Combining the CDR3 with reference TRBV19 and TRBJ2-1 gives the whole variable domain DGGITQSPKYLFRKEGQNVTLSCEQNLNHDAMYWYRQDPGQGLRLIYYSQIVNDFQKGDIAEGYSVSREKKESFPLTVTSAQKNPTAFYLCASSPLQAGSNEQFFGPGTRLTVL.

The chain combines TRBV20-1 with TRBJ2-3; D is undetermined. V lost 3 bases and J lost 4, with 17 bases in between. This CDR3 is 15 amino acids long. Germline CDR1 is DFQATT and CDR2 is SNEGSKA (reference sequence). The CDR3 protein is CSASDSLMSADTQYF. CDR3 DNA: TGCAGTGCTAGTGATTCCCTTATGAGCGCAGATACGCAGTATTTT.

The table lists this clone with many counts. The chain employs TRBV27 and TRBJ2-7; 8 positions match TRBD1. The junction had 5 bases not matched to a gene; V was cut back by 5 bases and J by 2 bases. Germline CDR1 MNHEY, CDR2 SMNVEV (reference sequence). The CDR3 totals 14 residues. The CDR3 DNA is TGTGCCAGCAGTACAGCGACAGGGGCCTACGAGCAGTACTTC. Translating gives CASSTATGAYEQYF.

The table lists this clone with a few counts. The chain employs TRBV28 and TRBJ2-3; 7 nucleotides agree with TRBD2. The CDR3 extends over 14 amino acids. Germline CDR1 and CDR2: MDHEN and SYDVKM. The V segment lost 3 bases and the J segment 1 base; nucleotides outside the gene matches: 1. The CDR3 nucleotides read TGTGCCAGCAGTTTTCTAGCGGGCACAGATACGCAGTATTTT. It is translated as CASSFLAGTDTQYF.

This clone was observed many times. This chain links TRBV20-1 with TRBJ2-3, with 10 bases identical to TRBD1. The CDR3 covers 14 residues. Germline V CDR1 and CDR2: DFQATT, SNEGSKA (reference sequence). With V trimmed by 6 bases and J by 4 bases, 7 bases remained unmatched. CDR3 residues: CSADGQGGADTQYF. The CDR3 coding sequence is TGCAGTGCCGACGGACAGGGGGGCGCAGATACGCAGTATTTT.

The table lists this clone with a few counts. The V call is TRBV6-2 or TRBV6-3, the J call TRBJ2-1, with D unclear. Trimming removed 7 bases from V and 5 bases from J, with 6 bases in between. Looked up from germline, CDR1 is MNHEY and CDR2 is SVGEGT. The CDR3 has 11 amino acids. The CDR3 DNA is TGTGCCAGCAATCGTCACAATGAGCAGTTCTTC. The encoded protein is CASNRHNEQFF.

This chain connects TRBV6-2 or TRBV6-3 to TRBJ1-2; possible D gene TRBD1, 5 bases. Trimming shortened V by 8 bases and J by 8 bases, and 21 bases separated the two germline ends. This CDR3 has 14 amino acids. Looked up from germline, CDR1 is MNHEY and CDR2 is SVGEGT. The CDR3 bases are TGTGCCAGCCCGCGGAGGGACGGAAGTCAGGGCTACACCTTC. Its protein product is CASPRRDGSQGYTF.

At least ten counts were recorded for this clone. CDR3 amino acids: CASRQTEVYGYTF. In DNA, the CDR3 is TGCGCCAGCAGACAGACAGAGGTCTATGGCTACACCTTC. V usage is TRBV5-1 and J usage is TRBJ1-2; a possible D gene is TRBD1 (5 bases). CDR1 SGHRS and CDR2 YFSETQ come from the germline V gene. The CDR3 contains 13 residues. Trimming stripped 5 bases from V and 4 bases from J, with 12 bases between.

This clone showed up just a few times. The chain couples TRBV28 to TRBJ2-1; 11 bases line up with TRBD2. V gave up 5 bases and J gave up 8 bases; unmatched junction bases: 5. This CDR3 has 14 residues. The germline CDR1 and CDR2 sequences are MDHEN and SYDVKM. Here the CDR3 DNA reads TGTGCCAGCAGTGGTCTAGCGGGAGGCGATGAGCAGTTCTTC. Its translation is CASSGLAGGDEQFF.

This clone was counted only a few times. This sequence joins TRBV12-3 or TRBV12-4 and TRBJ1-5, with D perhaps TRBD1 (5 bases). V lost 2 bases, J lost 5 bases, and 10 bases lay in between. This CDR3 is built from 14 residues. CDR3 DNA: TGTGCCAGCAGTTTAAGCAGGGAAGATCAGCCCCAGCATTTT. The encoded protein is CASSLSREDQPQHF.

This clone appeared many times. V usage is TRBV5-1 and J usage is TRBJ1-2; D is unresolved. Trimming cost V 0 bases and J 4 bases, with 13 bases left between them. The CDR3 spans 15 residues. The germline V gene encodes CDR1 SGHRS and CDR2 YFSETQ. CDR3 protein: CASSLGTANIYGYTF. The CDR3, as DNA: TGCGCCAGCAGCTTGGGGACCGCGAATATCTATGGCTACACCTTC.

This clone was counted ten times or more. This chain connects TRBV12-3 or TRBV12-4 to TRBJ2-7, with D perhaps being TRBD1 or TRBD2 (6 bases each). The CDR3 contains 12 residues. Trimming left V 3 bases short and J 5 bases short, with 8 bases between. The CDR3 coding sequence is TGTGCCAGCAGTTTCGGGGGCCACGAGCAGTACTTC. It is translated as CASSFGGHEQYF.

This chain links TRBV12-3 or TRBV12-4 with TRBJ2-3; D is uncertain. The V and J ends lost 7 bases and 0 bases respectively, with 14 bases between them. This CDR3 has 15 residues. This CDR3 is CASTTGATSTDTQYF. CDR3 coding DNA: TGTGCCAGCACCACTGGAGCGACTAGCACAGATACGCAGTATTTT.

A word on this clone: The junction differs from germline at one of its ends, possibly a read error. The chain has TRBV12-3 or TRBV12-4 and TRBJ1-1; D may be TRBD1 (5 bases). The CDR3 is 13 amino acids. The CDR3 reads CASSFRGWTEALF. As DNA, the CDR3 is TGTGCCAGCAGTTTCCGGGGGTGGACTGAAGCTTTATTT.

This clone was counted ten times or more. V is TRBV5-1 and J is TRBJ1-1; D remains unclear. Trimming removed 4 bases from V and 5 bases from J, with 21 bases in between. Germline V CDR1 and CDR2: SGHRS, YFSETQ. This CDR3 spans 16 amino acids. CDR3 coding DNA: TGCGCCAGCAGCCCTGCTTTTGAAGGTGGAATAACTGAAGCTTTCTTT. This sequence encodes CASSPAFEGGITEAFF.

The genes are TRBV6-1 and TRBJ1-2; 9 bases are shared with TRBD1. Germline assignment: CDR1 MNHNS and CDR2 SASEGT. V lost 6 bases, J lost 8 bases, and 16 bases stayed unmatched. CDR3 length equals 16 residues. The CDR3 nucleotides read TGTGCCAGCAGCAATCACCCGGGACAGGGTGGCTTCGGCTACACCTTC. Protein product: CASSNHPGQGGFGYTF.

There are many counts of this clone. The gene calls are TRBV28 and TRBJ1-2; a possible D gene is TRBD1 (6 bases). Looked up from germline, CDR1 is MDHEN and CDR2 is SYDVKM. V was clipped by 1 base and J by 4 bases, with 13 bases between them. This CDR3 contains 15 residues. The CDR3 DNA reads as TGTGCCAGCAGTTTATACCGGGACACCTCCTATGGCTACACCTTC. The encoded protein is CASSLYRDTSYGYTF.

This clone was counted only a few times. The V gene is TRBV15, the J gene TRBJ2-7; D is uncertain. Germline CDR1 reads LNHNV; CDR2 reads YYDKDF (reference sequence). Between the trimmed V and J ends, which lost 0 bases and 0 bases, there was a span of 15 bases. This CDR3 spans 17 amino acids. CDR3 protein: CATSRELKSTASYEQYF. As DNA, the CDR3 is TGTGCCACCAGCAGAGAGCTTAAGTCGACGGCCTCCTACGAGCAGTACTTC.

This clone was detected many times. The chain employs TRBV11-1 and TRBJ2-5; 8 bases map to TRBD1. The germline V gene encodes CDR1 SGHAT and CDR2 FQDESV (reference sequence). The V and J ends lost 1 base and 5 bases, in that order; junction bases with no gene match: 9. This CDR3 region has 16 residues. The CDR3 nucleotides are TGTGCCAGCAGCTTAGGGTTCCAGGGGGCTGGGGAGACCCAGTACTTC. The encoded protein is CASSLGFQGAGETQYF.

This clone was recorded many times. Germline is not matched at one junction end, which may reflect a read error. The chain links TRBV7-7 to TRBJ2-7; D is perhaps TRBD1 (5 bases). The CDR3 loop spans 13 amino acids. Germline loops: CDR1 SSHAT, CDR2 FNYEAQ (reference sequence). Here the CDR3 DNA reads TGTGCTAGCAGCTTCAGGGTCTCCTACGAGCAGTACTTC. This sequence encodes CASSFRVSYEQYF.

This clone was seen a handful of times. The CDR3: CASSEAGDSVNYGYTF. CDR3 nucleotide sequence: TGTGCCAGCAGTGAAGCAGGGGACAGCGTTAACTATGGCTACACCTTC. J is TRBJ1-2 and V is TRBV6-1; 7 bases agree with TRBD1. The ends lost 0 bases at V and 1 base at J; junction bases unmatched: 5. Germline V CDR1 and CDR2: MNHNS, SASEGT. This CDR3 region has 16 residues.